This is a list of T cell receptor beta chains from one sample in a study of blood T cell repertoires in COVID-19. Assay used: immunoSEQ multiplex PCR; TCRdb lists only in-frame clones, some missing. The data show 200,000 to 250,000 clones, approximately 81% seen once. Input material: peripheral blood. The receptors were gathered from a woman older than 75 with acute or convalescent COVID-19. The CDR3 runs from the conserved cysteine through the conserved F or W.

v_call,j_call,cdr3_aa
TRBV3-1/TRBV3-2,TRBJ1-2,CASSQENGRGGYTF
TRBV5-1,TRBJ1-1,CASSLGDSSSGTEAFF
TRBV19,TRBJ1-1,CASSIARLLGTEAFF
TRBV21-1,TRBJ1-1,CASSKGWTRDRGAFF
TRBV27,TRBJ1-2,CASSLSPSTNYGYTF
TRBV7-7,TRBJ2-5,CASSPCTEEAGETQYF
TRBV7-2,TRBJ1-2,CASSLSSGRANYGYTF
TRBV28,TRBJ2-3,CASSPGTGWTDTQYF
TRBV24-1,TRBJ2-3,CATSAGQGADTQYF
TRBV5-1,TRBJ2-1,CASSYAGDTYNEQFF
TRBV4-2,TRBJ1-5,CASSQDQGNQPQHF
TRBV3-1/TRBV3-2,TRBJ1-3,CASSTGGPGNTIYF
TRBV7-7,TRBJ2-5,CASSLGLADRGETQYF
TRBV7-2,TRBJ1-1,CASSLRQGADTEAFF
TRBV9,TRBJ2-1,CASSVGSGAAGTYNEQFF
TRBV3-1/TRBV3-2,TRBJ2-5,CASSPGLAGGPAVRAQYF
TRBV20-1,TRBJ2-3,CSARGVNTQYF
TRBV7-2,TRBJ1-1,CASSPRLGGAVTEAFF
TRBV7-2,TRBJ1-5,CASSLLGAGQPQHF
TRBV6-1,TRBJ2-7,CASSDRVSYEQYF
TRBV2,TRBJ1-2,CASKWTENYGYTF
TRBV3-1/TRBV3-2,TRBJ2-7,CASGTGGYEQYF
TRBV11-2,TRBJ2-7,CASSLALDLGDEQYF
TRBV29-1,TRBJ1-1,CSAYGGQRTEAFF
TRBV24-1,TRBJ1-5,CATSDPNQPQHF
TRBV7-9,TRBJ2-7,CASTRLYEQYF
TRBV5-8,TRBJ1-3,CASSFRRMVSGNTIYF
TRBV6-4,TRBJ1-6,CASRAGTAGNSPLHF
TRBV19,TRBJ1-1,CASSQALNTEAFF
TRBV5-6,TRBJ1-5,CASSPGTTSNQPQHF
TRBV4-2,TRBJ2-5,CASSQVALAGGEGETQYF
TRBV6-5,TRBJ2-6,CASSNGLSGANVLTF
TRBV27,TRBJ1-5,CASASENSNQPQHF
TRBV6-2/TRBV6-3,TRBJ2-2,CASSSYTGELFF
TRBV5-1,TRBJ1-5,CASSLESGRLQPQHF
TRBV19,TRBJ2-1,CASSIVQGPNHEQFF
TRBV2,TRBJ1-2,CASSEPRAVSEGYTF
TRBV19,TRBJ1-3,CASSITPAGAPGNTIYF
TRBV18,TRBJ1-1,CASSNGQANTEAFF
TRBV6-5,TRBJ2-5,CASSYGVGGSGETQYF
TRBV4-2,TRBJ2-2,CASSQESPGGAGELFF
TRBV4-1,TRBJ1-4,CASSQERARAAEKLFF
TRBV5-1,TRBJ2-5,CASSLSTGKETQYF
TRBV6-1,TRBJ1-5,CASSDGQARDQPQHF
TRBV11-2,TRBJ1-1,CASSLGRGSTEAFF
TRBV23-1,TRBJ2-2,CASSRQADTLVLFF
TRBV29-1,TRBJ1-1,CSGRGGGEYTEAFF
TRBV9,TRBJ2-3,CASSVATATTDTQYF
TRBV18,TRBJ2-7,CASSPSTGTYEQYF
TRBV11-3,TRBJ1-1,CASSRAGNVNTEAFF
TRBV7-6,TRBJ1-4,CASSYRQGDEKLFF
TRBV9,TRBJ2-3,CASSSRQAHTDTQYF
TRBV19,TRBJ2-5,CASIPGSGILTQYF
TRBV7-9,TRBJ2-3,CASSLGRGITDTQYF
TRBV7-2,TRBJ2-5,CASSTATSGGETQYF